The 13 T cell receptor beta chains reported below all come from one sample, sequenced in a study of blood T cell repertoires in COVID-19. The method was immunoSEQ multiplex PCR; TCRdb's version includes in-frame clones alone and lacks a portion of them. Of about 300,000 clones detected, about nine tenths appear once; the ten largest clones hold more than 9%. The sequencing input was PBMCs or T cells enriched from blood (not recorded which). Receptors originate from a woman aged 18 to 35 who had recovered from COVID-19.

The CDR3 loop is CATSDAQGGNTGELFF. For the CDR3, the DNA is TGTGCCACCAGTGATGCACAGGGGGGGAACACCGGGGAGCTGTTTTTT. The rearrangement uses TRBV24-1 and TRBJ2-2; 8 bases agree with TRBD1. The CDR3 has 16 residues. From germline, CDR1 is KGHDR and CDR2 SFDVKD. The V gene end was trimmed by 3 bases and the J gene end by 1 base; junction bases not matched to a gene: 3.

The CDR3 spells CASSQEQGMNTGELFF. The CDR3 region has the DNA TGTGCCAGCAGCCAGGAACAGGGGATGAACACCGGGGAGCTGTTTTTT. The genes are TRBV4-2 and TRBJ2-2; 7 positions agree with TRBD1. CDR3 length: 16 residues. V shed 3 bases and J 1 base; nucleotides not matched to a gene: 5. Germline CDR1 is LGHNA and CDR2 is YNFKEQ.

CDR3 bases: TGTGCCAGCAGTTCACCCGGGACACTGACCCAGTACTTC. Protein product: CASSSPGTLTQYF. The rearrangement links TRBV6-5 to TRBJ2-5, with D possibly TRBD1 on 6 matching bases. Deletions cut 4 bases from V and 7 bases from J, with 13 bases between. CDR3 length: 13 residues. Germline assignment: CDR1 MNHEY and CDR2 SVGAGI.

J is TRBJ2-2 and V is TRBV30; TRBD2 agrees at 7 bases. The CDR3 has 15 residues. Trimming cost V 2 bases and J 0 bases; bases outside gene matches: 3. Germline CDR1 GTSNPN, CDR2 SVGIG (reference sequence). CDR3 nucleotides: TGTGCCTGGAGTATTGGGACTACGAACACCGGGGAGCTGTTTTTT. This gives the protein CAWSIGTTNTGELFF.

The chain links TRBV2 to TRBJ1-1; 9 bases are shared with TRBD1. CDR3 size: 15 residues. The V gene end was trimmed by 3 bases and the J gene end by 4 bases; junction bases not matched to a gene: 6. Germline V gives CDR1 SNHLY, CDR2 FYNNEI. The CDR3 protein is CASSDGTGGPTEAFF. For the CDR3, the DNA is TGTGCCAGCAGTGATGGAACAGGGGGCCCCACTGAAGCTTTCTTT.

V usage is TRBV9 and J usage is TRBJ2-2, with no clear D. This CDR3 is built from 14 residues. The V end was cut by 2 bases, the J end by 3 bases, with 8 bases between. Germline lookup yields CDR1 SGDLS and CDR2 YYNGEE. The CDR3 DNA sequence: TGTGCCAGCAGCGTGCGAGGAGACACCGGGGAGCTGTTTTTT. Amino acid sequence: CASSVRGDTGELFF.

This chain connects TRBV30 to TRBJ2-5, with a possible D match to TRBD1 (5 bases). From germline, CDR1 is GTSNPN and CDR2 SVGIG (reference sequence). The V end lost 0 bases, the J end lost 4 bases, and 9 bases lay between the germline ends. The CDR3 sequence is 13 residues long. In DNA form, the CDR3 reads TGTGCCTGGAGTGTAGGGCAGGGAGAGACCCAGTACTTC. Protein: CAWSVGQGETQYF.

The chain recombines TRBV6-5 with TRBJ1-4, with D uncertain. The V gene lost 7 bases and the J gene lost 6 bases, with 6 bases spanning the gap. CDR3 size: 11 residues. Germline V gene lookup returns CDR1 MNHEY and CDR2 SVGAGI. CDR3: CASKTDEKLFF. The CDR3 nucleotides are TGTGCCAGCAAAACAGATGAAAAACTGTTTTTT.

This rearrangement joins TRBV19 to TRBJ1-3; D not certain. The CDR3 sequence is 13 residues long. The germline gives CDR1 LNHDA, CDR2 SQIVND (reference sequence). V was shortened by 7 bases and J by 0 bases, with 7 bases between the two germline ends. The CDR3 sequence is CASTLNSGNTIYF. In DNA form, the CDR3 reads TGTGCCAGTACCCTTAACTCTGGAAACACCATATATTTT.

This rearrangement joins TRBV28 to TRBJ1-1; TRBD1 is a possible D gene (6 bases). V was cut by 6 bases and J by 4 bases, with 15 bases left in between. CDR3 length: 14 amino acids. In germline, CDR1 is MDHEN, CDR2 SYDVKM. The CDR3 DNA reads as TGTGCCAGCAGCCTACAGGGTCTTGCCACTGAAGCTTTCTTT. Translated, it gives CASSLQGLATEAFF.

This clone was detected only once. DNA for the CDR3: TGTGCCACCAGTGACCCCGGACTAGCGGGAGCAGGGGAGACCCAGTACTTC. It codes for CATSDPGLAGAGETQYF. The chain couples TRBV24-1 to TRBJ2-5, with 13 bases identical to TRBD2. The CDR3 consists of 17 residues. Germline values: CDR1 KGHDR, CDR2 SFDVKD. Trimming removed 4 bases from V and 5 bases from J; junction bases left unmatched: 9.

This clone was detected once. This chain joins TRBV28 and TRBJ2-7, with D possibly matching TRBD2 (6 bases). This CDR3 has 12 residues. Germline values: CDR1 MDHEN, CDR2 SYDVKM. V shed 5 bases and J shed 6 bases, with 11 bases lying between them. The CDR3 coding sequence is TGTGCCAGCAGTATGGGGGGTCGCGAGCAGTACTTC. Translated, it gives CASSMGGREQYF.

This chain links TRBV7-3 with TRBJ2-1; 8 nucleotides align to TRBD2. Germline assignment: CDR1 SGHTA and CDR2 FQGTGA. The V gene end was trimmed by 2 bases and the J gene end by 2 bases; junction bases not matched to a gene: 5. The CDR3 is made up of 16 amino acids. Here the CDR3 DNA reads TGTGCCAGCAGCTTAGGTCCAGCGGGGGCCTACAATGAGCAGTTCTTC. Amino acid sequence: CASSLGPAGAYNEQFF.